This T cell receptor (beta chain) was identified during a study of graft-versus-host responses after intestinal transplantation. Whole-study results and caveats: High graft-versus-host to host-versus-graft clonal ratios were seen in allografts of patients with graft-donor T cell macrochimerism. Detected in recipient marrow were GvH clones, some of which were first observed in ileum or blood. Peak circulating GvH clone levels tracked with early post-transplant HvG declines.

Sequencing was performed with immunoSEQ multiplex PCR; in TCRdb, only in-frame clones are kept and a portion is missing. The sample has about 8,000 clones, around a third seen once. The authors plated about 200,000 CFSE-labeled responder cells with about 200,000 irradiated, violet-dye-labeled stimulator cells. V lost 6 bases, J lost 3 bases, and 18 bases lay in between. This CDR3 region has 15 residues. Germline CDR1 MDHEN, CDR2 SYDVKM. This clonotype originated in a human patient who received an intestinal transplant. This chain connects TRBV28 to TRBJ2-7; possible D gene TRBD1, 5 bases. This specimen was alloreactive CD8+ T cells from a mixed lymphocyte reaction culture, taken before intestinal transplant. Subset noted: CFSE-low proliferating T cells sorted from approximately 6-day pre-transplant mixed lymphocyte reaction (GvH or HvG direction). CDR3 sequence reads: CASRSTGEPFYEQYF. CDR3 sequence (DNA): TGTGCCAGCAGATCCACAGGAGAACCATTCTACGAGCAGTACTTC.